The clone carrying this TCR beta chain showed up many times. Its specificity is not known. The sample is drawn from a study of CD8 T cells in ankylosing spondylitis. Study-level results: Some motif variants had been reported before (in reactive arthritis synovial fluid and blood). In ankylosing spondylitis patients, matched synovial fluid reportedly showed significant enrichment of disease-linked clones. Clones linked to disease, bearing a CD8+ phenotype, were relatively rare in peripheral blood. Seemingly characteristic of ankylosing spondylitis blood was a TCR beta motif consisting of eight highly homologous variants.

With molecular barcodes, quantitative 5'-RACE was used to make the TCR beta libraries. In TCRdb, the 5' RACE reads were re-called with MiXCR into one record per CDR3 protein. This table holds about 460,000 distinct CDR3 sequences, approximately 5.3% found once. The CDR3 has 14 residues. The V gene lost 2 bases and the J gene lost 7 bases, with 14 bases spanning the gap. Germline V CDR1 and CDR2: MNHEY, SVGAGI. The TCR comes from a male donor with ankylosing spondylitis. The chain combines TRBV6-5 with TRBJ1-1; perhaps TRBD1 as D (6 bases). Source material: blood, either unsorted or a sorted T cell fraction (not recorded which). The DNA for the CDR3 is TGTGCCAGCAGTTACCCCGGGGGCGGGGGTGAAGCTTTCTTT. Protein sequence: CASSYPGGGGEAFF.